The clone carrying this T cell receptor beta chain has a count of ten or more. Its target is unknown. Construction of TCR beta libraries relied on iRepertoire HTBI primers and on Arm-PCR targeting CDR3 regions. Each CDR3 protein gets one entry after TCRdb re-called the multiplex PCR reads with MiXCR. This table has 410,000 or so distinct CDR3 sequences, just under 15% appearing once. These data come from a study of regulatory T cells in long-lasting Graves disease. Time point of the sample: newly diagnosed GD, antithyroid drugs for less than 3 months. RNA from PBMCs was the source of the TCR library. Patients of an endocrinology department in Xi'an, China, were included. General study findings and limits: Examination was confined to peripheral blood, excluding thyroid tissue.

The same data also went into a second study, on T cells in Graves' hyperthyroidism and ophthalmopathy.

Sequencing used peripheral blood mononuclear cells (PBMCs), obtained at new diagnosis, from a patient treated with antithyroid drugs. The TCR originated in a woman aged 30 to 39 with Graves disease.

CDR3 sequence: CASSNLGTQYF. The CDR3 region has the DNA TGTGCCAGCAGCAATTTGGGTACGCAGTATTTT. The V and J genes are TRBV27 and TRBJ2-3; the D is unclear. Germline V gene data show CDR1 as MNHEY and CDR2 as SMNVEV (reference sequence). Trimming took off 6 bases at V and 8 bases at J, with 9 bases between the two ends. The CDR3 consists of 11 residues.